Each of the 4 T cell receptor beta chains below was sequenced from the same sample in a study of cytomegalovirus exposure and HLA in healthy donors. The PCR used 60 Vbeta and 13 Jbeta primers. The data were produced by immunoSEQ multiplex PCR, yet TCRdb's version contains in-frame clones alone and is incomplete. The sample has fewer than 150,000 clones; approximately 80% are singletons. Sequenced sample: PBMCs. The receptors here all came from a man aged 25 to 40 in good health and CMV-seronegative.

The V gene is TRBV2, the J gene TRBJ2-3; 9 nucleotides line up with TRBD2. CDR1 and CDR2 (germline): SNHLY, FYNNEI. The CDR3 totals 14 residues. V gave up 7 bases and J gave up 4 bases; unmatched junction bases: 6. The CDR3 here is CASNLAGEADTQYF. DNA of the CDR3: TGTGCCAGCAATTTAGCGGGAGAAGCAGATACGCAGTATTTT.

This clone was found a few times. V is TRBV7-9 and J is TRBJ1-2; TRBD1 matches 9 bases. Unmatched junction bases numbered 5, after V lost 2 bases and J lost 4 bases. Looked up from germline, CDR1 is SEHNR and CDR2 is FQNEAQ (reference sequence). This CDR3 comprises 15 residues. The DNA for the CDR3 is TGTGCCAGCAGCTTACAGCCGGGACAGGGCTATGGCTACACCTTC. Encoded protein: CASSLQPGQGYGYTF.

The chain uses TRBV21-1 and TRBJ2-2; the table's D call of TRBD1 was not tested on the DNA. TRBV21-1 is classified as a pseudogene. CDR3 length: 16 residues. The CDR3 bases are TGTGCCAGCAGCAAAGTTGGCAGGCTGAACACCGGGGAGCTGTTTTTT. Protein product: CASSKVGRLNTGELFF.

The rearrangement uses TRBV11-3 and TRBJ2-1, with 8 nucleotides matching TRBD1. Per germline, CDR1 SGHNT and CDR2 YENEEA. The CDR3 length is 16 residues. Trimming at V came to 0 bases and at J to 1 base, leaving 2 bases not matched to a gene. The CDR3 nucleotides are TGTGCCAGCAGCTTAGAACAGGGGGGATCCTACAATGAGCAGTTCTTC. Translation: CASSLEQGGSYNEQFF. The whole variable domain, remainder taken from reference TRBV11-3 and TRBJ2-1, is EAGVVQSPRYKIIEKKQPVAFWCNPISGHNTLYWYLQNLGQGPELLIRYENEEAVDDSQLPKDRFSAERLKGVDSTLKIQPAELGDSAVYLCASSLEQGGSYNEQFFGPGTRLTVL.